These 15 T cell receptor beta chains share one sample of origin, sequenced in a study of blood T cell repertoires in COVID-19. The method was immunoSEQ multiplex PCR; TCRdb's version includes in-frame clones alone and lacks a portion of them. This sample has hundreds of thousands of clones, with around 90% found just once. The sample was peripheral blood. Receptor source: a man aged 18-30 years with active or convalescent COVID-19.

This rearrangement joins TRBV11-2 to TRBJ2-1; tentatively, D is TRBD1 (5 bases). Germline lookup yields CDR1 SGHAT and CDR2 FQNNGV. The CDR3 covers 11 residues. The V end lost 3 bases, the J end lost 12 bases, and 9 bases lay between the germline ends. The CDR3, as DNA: TGTGCCAGCAGCTTTGGGGCACGGCAGTTCTTC. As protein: CASSFGARQFF.

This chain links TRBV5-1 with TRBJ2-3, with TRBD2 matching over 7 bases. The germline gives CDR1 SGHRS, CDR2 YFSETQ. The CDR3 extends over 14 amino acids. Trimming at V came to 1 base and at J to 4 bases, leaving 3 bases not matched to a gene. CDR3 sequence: CASSLTAGSDTQYF. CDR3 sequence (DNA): TGCGCCAGCAGCTTGACAGCGGGGTCAGATACGCAGTATTTT.

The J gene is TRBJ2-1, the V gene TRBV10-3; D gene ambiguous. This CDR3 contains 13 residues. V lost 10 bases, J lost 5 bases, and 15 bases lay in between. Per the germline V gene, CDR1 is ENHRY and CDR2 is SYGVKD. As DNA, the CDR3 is TGTGCCACCGAGACAACTGCTAACAATGAGCAGTTCTTC. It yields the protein CATETTANNEQFF.

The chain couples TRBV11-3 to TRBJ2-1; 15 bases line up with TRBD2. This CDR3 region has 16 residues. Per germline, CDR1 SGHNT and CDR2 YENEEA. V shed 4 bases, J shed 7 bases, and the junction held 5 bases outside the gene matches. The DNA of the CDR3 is TGTGCCAGCAGCTCGGGACTAGCGGGAGGCAGGAATGAGCAGTTCTTC. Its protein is CASSSGLAGGRNEQFF.

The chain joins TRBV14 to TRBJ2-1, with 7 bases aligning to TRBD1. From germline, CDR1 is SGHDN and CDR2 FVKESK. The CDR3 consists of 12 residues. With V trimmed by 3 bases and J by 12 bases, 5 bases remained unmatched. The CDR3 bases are TGTGCCAGCAGCCACGGGACAGTAGGGCAGTTCTTC. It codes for CASSHGTVGQFF.

The CDR3 coding sequence is TGTGCCGGAACACCGGGACACAAAGCCAAAAACATTCAGTACTTC. It specifies CAGTPGHKAKNIQYF. V gene TRBV27 combines with J gene TRBJ2-4; possible D gene TRBD1, 6 bases. Germline V gives CDR1 MNHEY, CDR2 SMNVEV (reference sequence). There are 15 residues in the CDR3. Trimming shortened V by 11 bases and J by 0 bases, and 17 bases separated the two germline ends.

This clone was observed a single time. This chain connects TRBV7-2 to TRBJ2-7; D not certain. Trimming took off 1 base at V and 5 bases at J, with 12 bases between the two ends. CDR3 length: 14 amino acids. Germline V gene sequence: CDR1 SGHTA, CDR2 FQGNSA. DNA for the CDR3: TGTGCCAGCAGCTTAGACGGAGTTTTGGACGAGCAGTACTTC. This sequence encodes CASSLDGVLDEQYF. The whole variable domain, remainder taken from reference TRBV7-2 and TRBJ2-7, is GAGVSQSPSNKVTEKGKDVELRCDPISGHTALYWYRQSLGQGLEFLIYFQGNSAPDKSGLPSDRFSAERTGGSVSTLTIQRTQQEDSAVYLCASSLDGVLDEQYFGPGTRLTVT.

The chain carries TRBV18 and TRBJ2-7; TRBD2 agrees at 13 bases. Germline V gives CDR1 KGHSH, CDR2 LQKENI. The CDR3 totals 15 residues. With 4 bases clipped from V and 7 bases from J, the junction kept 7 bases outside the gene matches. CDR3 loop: CASSHTSGRAWEQYF. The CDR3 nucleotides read TGTGCCAGCTCACACACTAGCGGGAGGGCGTGGGAGCAGTACTTC.

CDR3 protein: CASSLTLAGEETQYF. The CDR3 bases are TGCGCCAGCAGCTTGACACTAGCGGGAGAAGAGACCCAGTACTTC. The chain couples TRBV5-1 to TRBJ2-5; TRBD2 matches at 11 bases. Germline V lookup: CDR1 SGHRS, CDR2 YFSETQ. The CDR3 runs to 15 residues. Trimming cost V 1 base and J 3 bases; bases outside gene matches: 2.

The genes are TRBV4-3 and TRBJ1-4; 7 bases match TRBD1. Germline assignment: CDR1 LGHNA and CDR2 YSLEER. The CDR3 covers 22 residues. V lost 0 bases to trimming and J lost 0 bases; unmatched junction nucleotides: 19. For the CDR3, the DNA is TGCGCCAGCAGCCAAGAAAAGGCACTCAGGGGGGTCTTAAGGGCAACTAATGAAAAACTGTTTTTT. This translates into CASSQEKALRGVLRATNEKLFF.

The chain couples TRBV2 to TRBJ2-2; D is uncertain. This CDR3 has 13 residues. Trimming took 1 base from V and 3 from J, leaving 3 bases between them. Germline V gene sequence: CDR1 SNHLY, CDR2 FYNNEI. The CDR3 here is CASSEEHTGELFF. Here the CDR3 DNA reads TGTGCCAGCAGTGAAGAGCACACCGGGGAGCTGTTTTTT.

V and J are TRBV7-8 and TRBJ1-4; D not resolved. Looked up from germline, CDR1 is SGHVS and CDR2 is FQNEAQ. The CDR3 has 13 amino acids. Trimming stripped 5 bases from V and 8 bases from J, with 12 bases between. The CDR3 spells CASSTRLAEKLFF. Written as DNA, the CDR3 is TGTGCCAGCAGCACCCGCCTGGCAGAAAAACTGTTTTTT.

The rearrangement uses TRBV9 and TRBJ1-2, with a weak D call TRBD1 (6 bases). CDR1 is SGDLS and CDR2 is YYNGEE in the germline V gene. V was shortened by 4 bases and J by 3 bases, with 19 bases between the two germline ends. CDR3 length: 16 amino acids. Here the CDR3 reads CASSPETGPEYYGYTF. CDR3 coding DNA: TGTGCCAGCAGCCCCGAAACAGGGCCCGAGTACTATGGCTACACCTTC.

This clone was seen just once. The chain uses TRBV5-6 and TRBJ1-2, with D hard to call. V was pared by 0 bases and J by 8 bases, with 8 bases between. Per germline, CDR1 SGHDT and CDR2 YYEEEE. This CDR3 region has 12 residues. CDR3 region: CASSLGGGGYTF. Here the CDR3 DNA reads TGTGCCAGCAGCTTGGGAGGTGGGGGCTACACCTTC.

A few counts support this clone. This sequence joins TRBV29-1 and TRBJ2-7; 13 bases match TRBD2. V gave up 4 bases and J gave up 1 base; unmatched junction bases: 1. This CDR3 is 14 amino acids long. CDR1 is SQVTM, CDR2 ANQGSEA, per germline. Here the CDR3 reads CSVGTSGSSYEQYF. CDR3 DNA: TGCAGCGTTGGGACTAGCGGGAGTTCCTACGAGCAGTACTTC.